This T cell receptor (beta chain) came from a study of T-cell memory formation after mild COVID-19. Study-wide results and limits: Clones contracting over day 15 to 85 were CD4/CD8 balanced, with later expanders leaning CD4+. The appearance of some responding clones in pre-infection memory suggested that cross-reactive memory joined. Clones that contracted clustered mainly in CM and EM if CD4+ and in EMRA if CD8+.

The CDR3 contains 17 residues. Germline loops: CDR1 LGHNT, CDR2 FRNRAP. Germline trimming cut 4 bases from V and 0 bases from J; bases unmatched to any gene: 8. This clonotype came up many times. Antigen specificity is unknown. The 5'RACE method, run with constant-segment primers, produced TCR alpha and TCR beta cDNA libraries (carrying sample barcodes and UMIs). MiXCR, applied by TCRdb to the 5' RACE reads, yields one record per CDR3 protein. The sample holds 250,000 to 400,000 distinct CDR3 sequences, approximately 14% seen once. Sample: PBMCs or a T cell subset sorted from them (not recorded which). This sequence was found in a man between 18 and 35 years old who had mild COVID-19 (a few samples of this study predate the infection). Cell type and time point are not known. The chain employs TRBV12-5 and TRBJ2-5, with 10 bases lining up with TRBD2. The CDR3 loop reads CASGWAPSGGHQETQYF. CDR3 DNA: TGTGCTAGTGGTTGGGCCCCTAGCGGGGGCCACCAAGAGACCCAGTACTTC.